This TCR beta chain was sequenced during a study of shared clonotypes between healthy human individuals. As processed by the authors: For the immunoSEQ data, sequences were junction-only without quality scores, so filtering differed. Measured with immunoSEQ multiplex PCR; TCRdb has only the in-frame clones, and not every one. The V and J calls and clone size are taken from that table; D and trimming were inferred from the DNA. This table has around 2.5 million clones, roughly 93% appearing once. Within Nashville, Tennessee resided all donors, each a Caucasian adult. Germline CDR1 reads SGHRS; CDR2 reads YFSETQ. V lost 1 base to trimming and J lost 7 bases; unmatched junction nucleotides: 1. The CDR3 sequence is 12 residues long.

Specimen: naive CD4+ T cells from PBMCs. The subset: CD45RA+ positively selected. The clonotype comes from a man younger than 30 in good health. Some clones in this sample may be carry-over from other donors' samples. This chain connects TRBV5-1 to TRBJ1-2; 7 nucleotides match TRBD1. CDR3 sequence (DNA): TGCGCCAGCAGCTTGAGGGACAGTGGCTACACCTTC. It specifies CASSLRDSGYTF.